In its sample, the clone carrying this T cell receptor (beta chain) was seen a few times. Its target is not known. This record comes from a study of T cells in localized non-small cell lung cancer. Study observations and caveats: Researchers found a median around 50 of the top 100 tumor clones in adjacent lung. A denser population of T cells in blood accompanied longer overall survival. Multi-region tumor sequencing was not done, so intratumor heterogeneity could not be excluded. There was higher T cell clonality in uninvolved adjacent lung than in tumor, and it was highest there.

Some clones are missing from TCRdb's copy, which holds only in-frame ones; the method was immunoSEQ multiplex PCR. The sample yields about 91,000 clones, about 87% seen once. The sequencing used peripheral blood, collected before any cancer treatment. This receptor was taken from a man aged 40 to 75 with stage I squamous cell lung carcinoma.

The CDR3 DNA sequence: TGTGCCAGCTCACCGTCGCCATCGAGGGGTCGCACTGAAGCTTTCTTT. This sequence encodes CASSPSPSRGRTEAFF. This chain uses TRBV18 with TRBJ1-1; tentative D call: TRBD1 (5 bases). The length of the CDR3 is 16 residues. The ends were cut back, 3 bases at V and 4 bases at J, with 18 bases in the middle. Germline lookup yields CDR1 KGHSH and CDR2 LQKENI.